This is a list of T cell receptor beta chains from one sample in a study of cytomegalovirus exposure and HLA in healthy donors. Assay: immunoSEQ multiplex PCR; the TCRdb copy retains only in-frame clones and omits some. The table includes about 180,000 clones, about four fifths detected once. Sequencing was performed on PBMCs. The receptor source for this set is a woman between 50 and 59 years old in good health and CMV-seropositive. The CDR3 runs from the conserved cysteine through the conserved F or W. The D gene is left open where the match is weak. Rows give clone size only sometimes, using once, few, many, or a class for an expanded clone.

v_gene: TRBV7-2
j_gene: TRBJ2-7
abundance: .
d_gene: .
CDR3aa: CASSRLAGTPYEQYF
CDR3nt: TGTGCCAGCAGCCGTTTGGCGGGAACTCCCTACGAGCAGTACTTC

v_gene: TRBV5-8
j_gene: TRBJ1-2
abundance: .
d_gene: .
CDR3aa: CASSFYTNYGYTF
CDR3nt: TGTGCCAGCAGCTTTTATACTAACTATGGCTACACCTTC

v_gene: TRBV29-1
j_gene: TRBJ2-3
abundance: .
d_gene: TRBD1
CDR3aa: CSVENDSQGTTDTQYF
CDR3nt: TGCAGCGTTGAAAATGACTCACAGGGGACCACAGATACGCAGTATTTT

v_gene: TRBV7-2
j_gene: TRBJ2-3
abundance: .
d_gene: TRBD2
CDR3aa: CASSPGRLAGPDTQYF
CDR3nt: TGTGCCAGCAGCCCTGGTCGGCTAGCGGGGCCGGATACGCAGTATTTT

v_gene: TRBV5-4
j_gene: TRBJ2-7
abundance: few
d_gene: .
CDR3aa: CASSRQTLRYEQYF
CDR3nt: TGTGCCAGCAGCCGACAGACCTTAAGGTACGAGCAGTACTTC

v_gene: TRBV7-9
j_gene: TRBJ2-3
abundance: .
d_gene: TRBD2
CDR3aa: CASSRSGSVLDTQYF
CDR3nt: TGTGCCAGCAGCCGAAGCGGGAGCGTCCTGGATACGCAGTATTTT

v_gene: TRBV5-6
j_gene: TRBJ1-1
abundance: .
d_gene: TRBD1
CDR3aa: CASSLVDRVTEAFF
CDR3nt: TGTGCCAGCAGCTTGGTCGACAGGGTAACCGAAGCTTTCTTT

v_gene: TRBV19
j_gene: TRBJ1-1
abundance: few
d_gene: TRBD1
CDR3aa: CASSNGQENTEAFF
CDR3nt: TGTGCCAGTAGTAACGGACAGGAGAACACTGAAGCTTTCTTT

v_gene: TRBV29-1
j_gene: TRBJ1-5
abundance: once
d_gene: .
CDR3aa: CSVSVGGRNQPQHF
CDR3nt: TGCAGCGTTTCGGTTGGGGGCAGAAATCAGCCCCAGCATTTT

v_gene: TRBV9
j_gene: TRBJ2-3
abundance: .
d_gene: .
CDR3aa: CASSLRDQDTDTQYF
CDR3nt: TGTGCCAGCAGCCTCAGGGATCAAGACACAGATACGCAGTATTTT

v_gene: TRBV9
j_gene: TRBJ1-4
abundance: .
d_gene: TRBD1
CDR3aa: CASSPDRGAEEKLFF
CDR3nt: TGTGCCAGCAGCCCAGACAGGGGGGCTGAAGAAAAACTGTTTTTT

v_gene: TRBV5-8
j_gene: TRBJ1-2
abundance: few
d_gene: .
CDR3aa: CASSLQRASGYGYTF
CDR3nt: TGTGCCAGCAGCCTCCAGCGGGCTAGTGGCTATGGCTACACCTTC

v_gene: TRBV7-9
j_gene: TRBJ2-3
abundance: .
d_gene: TRBD2
CDR3aa: CASSAGTSGGAKSSDTQYF
CDR3nt: TGTGCCAGCAGCGCTGGGACTAGCGGGGGGGCAAAGTCGTCAGATACGCAGTATTTT

v_gene: TRBV6-1
j_gene: TRBJ2-7
abundance: .
d_gene: .
CDR3aa: CASSEKSFGSYEQYF
CDR3nt: TGTGCCAGCAGTGAAAAGTCATTCGGGTCCTACGAGCAGTACTTC

v_gene: TRBV28
j_gene: TRBJ2-2
abundance: few
d_gene: .
CDR3aa: CASRQGTGELFF
CDR3nt: TGTGCCAGCAGGCAGGGGACCGGGGAGCTGTTTTTT

v_gene: TRBV7-2
j_gene: TRBJ2-5
abundance: .
d_gene: .
CDR3aa: CASSFGLQGAWETQYF
CDR3nt: TGTGCCAGCAGCTTCGGGTTACAGGGAGCCTGGGAGACCCAGTACTTC

v_gene: TRBV7-9
j_gene: TRBJ2-6
abundance: .
d_gene: .
CDR3aa: CASSLAWGRNSGANVLTF
CDR3nt: TGTGCCAGCAGCTTAGCGTGGGGCCGTAACTCTGGGGCCAACGTCCTGACTTTC

v_gene: TRBV28
j_gene: TRBJ2-5
abundance: few
d_gene: .
CDR3aa: CASSPSPWRETQYF
CDR3nt: TGTGCCAGCAGTCCATCGCCGTGGCGGGAGACCCAGTACTTC

v_gene: TRBV28
j_gene: TRBJ1-4
abundance: .
d_gene: TRBD1
CDR3aa: CASSPHRGLFEKLFF
CDR3nt: TGTGCCAGCAGTCCGCACAGGGGGCTTTTTGAAAAACTGTTTTTT

v_gene: TRBV4-2
j_gene: TRBJ2-7
abundance: few
d_gene: .
CDR3aa: CASSLGGDDSYEQYF
CDR3nt: TGTGCCAGCAGCTTAGGGGGGGACGACTCCTACGAGCAGTACTTC

v_gene: TRBV5-4
j_gene: TRBJ1-2
abundance: few
d_gene: .
CDR3aa: CASSSGGRGNYGYTF
CDR3nt: TGTGCCAGCAGCTCGGGGGGTCGGGGTAACTATGGCTACACCTTC

v_gene: TRBV6-6
j_gene: TRBJ2-5
abundance: .
d_gene: TRBD2
CDR3aa: CASRSSGQETQYF
CDR3nt: TGTGCCAGCAGGTCTAGCGGCCAAGAGACCCAGTACTTC

v_gene: TRBV30
j_gene: TRBJ2-3
abundance: .
d_gene: .
CDR3aa: CAWSPSRLALTDTQYF
CDR3nt: TGTGCCTGGAGCCCAAGTCGACTGGCCCTCACAGATACGCAGTATTTT

v_gene: TRBV14
j_gene: TRBJ1-1
abundance: .
d_gene: .
CDR3aa: CASSLDMNTEAFF
CDR3nt: TGTGCCAGCAGCCTAGACATGAACACTGAAGCTTTCTTT

v_gene: TRBV11-2
j_gene: TRBJ2-5
abundance: few
d_gene: .
CDR3aa: CASSFFLGSQETQYF
CDR3nt: TGTGCCAGCAGCTTTTTTCTTGGCAGCCAAGAGACCCAGTACTTC

v_gene: TRBV6-4
j_gene: TRBJ1-5
abundance: .
d_gene: TRBD1
CDR3aa: CASSAGTGGNQPQHF
CDR3nt: TGTGCCAGCAGTGCCGGGACAGGGGGCAATCAGCCCCAGCATTTT